Below are 2 T cell receptor beta chains sequenced from a single sample in a study of cytomegalovirus exposure and HLA in healthy donors. Profiled with immunoSEQ multiplex PCR; TCRdb holds only in-frame clones, not every one. The profile shows about 160,000 clones, less than 90% of them singletons. Material: PBMCs. These receptors were collected from a woman under 30 in good health and CMV-seronegative.

The chain links TRBV11-2 to TRBJ2-3, with 8 bases identical to TRBD2. The germline CDR1 and CDR2 sequences are SGHAT and FQNNGV. The V gene end was trimmed by 3 bases and the J gene end by 4 bases; junction bases not matched to a gene: 15. The CDR3 covers 18 residues. The CDR3 sequence is CASSLGLLSGSQADTQYF. The CDR3 nucleotides read TGTGCCAGCAGCTTGGGGCTATTGAGCGGGAGCCAGGCAGATACGCAGTATTTT.

The J gene is TRBJ1-1, the V gene TRBV5-1; TRBD1 agrees at 9 bases. The CDR3 spans 15 residues. With 4 bases clipped from V and 5 bases from J, the junction kept 9 bases outside the gene matches. CDR1 is SGHRS, CDR2 YFSETQ, per germline. CDR3 in DNA: TGCGCCAGCAGCCCTTCCGGGACAGGGAGGACTGAAGCTTTCTTT. It encodes CASSPSGTGRTEAFF.